This T cell receptor (beta chain) was sequenced in a study of CD8+ T cells in alopecia areata. General observations from the study: In scalp samples, resident alphabeta T cells of normal skin are also sequenced. An increase in clonality over normal scalp was evident in lesional scalp, especially alopecia totalis/universalis.

The CDR3 is 14 residues long. CDR1 is SQVTM, CDR2 ANQGSEA, per germline. Trimming stripped 1 base from V and 3 bases from J, with 13 bases between. Only a few counts were recorded for this clone. Its antigen is unknown. Treatment meaning: oral pan-JAK inhibitor, 5-10 mg twice daily. RNA extraction and reverse transcription yielded cDNA as sequencing template. Sequencing used immunoSEQ multiplex PCR; TCRdb keeps in-frame clones, though not all of them. The data hold some 200,000 clones, with roughly 61% observed a single time. This TCR came from a human donor with alopecia areata. This specimen consisted of CD8+ T cells sorted from blood, obtained at week 24, from a patient treated with tofacitinib. The genes are TRBV29-1 and TRBJ2-7; D gene unclear. CDR3 in DNA: TGCAGCGTTGAAGCGGAAACCGGCGACTACGAGCAGTACTTC. This gives the protein CSVEAETGDYEQYF.